The rows below give T cell receptor beta chains drawn from one sample of a study of blood T cell repertoires in COVID-19. Assay: immunoSEQ multiplex PCR; the TCRdb copy retains only in-frame clones and omits some. The sample has 450,000 to 500,000 clones, over 75% seen once; the top ten hold approximately 3.4%. Sequenced input: peripheral blood. The receptors here all came from a human donor in a cohort sampled during active COVID-19. The conserved cysteine and the conserved F or W are not part of the CDR3 here. D genes are given only for firm matches.

TRBJ1-3,TRBV9,TRBD1,ASSTGTGQGNTIY
TRBJ1-4,TRBV28,TRBD1,ASKRDSYYEKLF
TRBJ1-1,TRBV20-1,TRBD1,SAGQAGKAF
TRBJ1-3,TRBV28,TRBD1,ASSLSATGGGNTIY
TRBJ2-1,TRBV11-2,TRBD1,ASSLDRGGTYNEQF
TRBJ2-7,TRBV11-3,.,ASSPYRNSYEQY
TRBJ1-4,TRBV9,.,ASSVGSGVGEKLF
TRBJ2-5,TRBV9,TRBD1,ASSPRTGELETQY
TRBJ2-1,TRBV2,TRBD2,ASSGLAGFYEQF
TRBJ1-5,TRBV6-5,TRBD1,ASRRRQGARQPQH
TRBJ2-1,TRBV9,TRBD2,ASRTGTSGSGEQF
TRBJ2-7,TRBV7-2,.,ASSLGGAGVTYEQY
TRBJ2-1,TRBV10-3,TRBD2,AIMGGGGSDEQF
TRBJ2-7,TRBV19,.,ASSIGPVSYEQY
TRBJ2-7,TRBV25-1,TRBD2,ASSGGLAGGYEQY
TRBJ2-7,TRBV28,TRBD2,AASGGLYEQY
TRBJ2-3,TRBV9,TRBD1,ASSVEGTGGFTDTQY
TRBJ1-1,TRBV3-1/TRBV3-2,.,ASSQGSTMNTEAF